This paragraph reports one T cell receptor beta chain. Its recognized antigen is unknown. Per-base quality was not reported, and no clone a single base away is much larger than it. Receptor libraries were prepared by the immunoSEQ multiplex PCR assay. TCRdb carries this immuneACCESS record with in-frame sequences only. Its versions omit some clonotypes, under half of them owing to an unresolved V gene in the studies checked, with the rest unexplained. The sample profile shows approximately 23,000 clones; approximately 70% of them were found once. The ten largest clonotypes hold 2.6% of the sample. Repertoires were sampled multiple times during chemoradiotherapy, which allowed clonal expansion in the tumor microenvironment to be followed. The data stem from a study of chemoradiotherapy in HPV16-positive cancers (dated by TCRdb to 2022 to 2024). Background on the whole study: Functional T-cell assays on cells from two HPV16-positive patients defined candidate HPV-specific T-cell clones and common TCR motifs. The study asked whether T-cell immunity to the HPV oncoproteins E6 and E7 changes during chemoradiotherapy and whether this immunity affects survival. TCR repertoires from some 90 patients with HPV-related cancers were then used to track the candidate HPV-specific TCRs and motifs. The full study reports these points: Expansion of candidate HPV-specific clones and E7-related TCR motifs was observed in the tumor microenvironment during treatment, whereas no such expansion was observed for non-HPV-specific T cells. The functional definition of HPV-specific T cells was derived from only two HPV16-positive patients, and the survival association was reported for HPV16-positive patients. In HPV16-positive patients, expansion of HPV-responsive T cells during chemoradiotherapy was associated with improved recurrence-free survival.

V ends up 4 bases short and J 7 bases short, with an unmatched junction base count of 21. From cysteine to phenylalanine, the CDR3 is 18 amino acids long. Only CDR3 DNA is held: 54 bases, read in frame from base 1. The germline V gene supplies CDR1 KGHSH and CDR2 LQKENI. The specimen was collected from a patient who underwent chemoradiotherapy. This TCR was sampled from a human donor with HPV-associated anogenital cancer. Here the chain combines TRBV18 and TRBJ2-5, with 7 bases matching TRBD1. The nucleotide sequence is TGTGCCAGCTCACAGGACCGAGCTCGACAGGGTGGAATTGTGACCCAGTACTTC. The translation is CASSQDRARQGGIVTQYF.